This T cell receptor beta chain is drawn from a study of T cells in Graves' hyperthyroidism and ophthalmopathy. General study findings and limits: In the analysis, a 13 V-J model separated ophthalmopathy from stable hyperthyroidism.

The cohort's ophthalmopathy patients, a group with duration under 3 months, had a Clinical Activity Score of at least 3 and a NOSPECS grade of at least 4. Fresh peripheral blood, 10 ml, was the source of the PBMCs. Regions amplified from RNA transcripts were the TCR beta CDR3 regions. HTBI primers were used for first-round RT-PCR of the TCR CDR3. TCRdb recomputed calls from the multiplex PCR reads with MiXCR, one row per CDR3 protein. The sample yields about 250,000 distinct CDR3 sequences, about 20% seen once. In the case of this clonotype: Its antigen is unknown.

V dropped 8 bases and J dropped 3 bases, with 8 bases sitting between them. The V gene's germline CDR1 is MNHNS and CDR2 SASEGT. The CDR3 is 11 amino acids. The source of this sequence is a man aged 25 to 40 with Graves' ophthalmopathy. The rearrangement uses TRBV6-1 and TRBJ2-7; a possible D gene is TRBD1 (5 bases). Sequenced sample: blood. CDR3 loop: CASDDSYEQYF. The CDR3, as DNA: TGTGCCAGCGACGACAGCTACGAGCAGTACTTC.